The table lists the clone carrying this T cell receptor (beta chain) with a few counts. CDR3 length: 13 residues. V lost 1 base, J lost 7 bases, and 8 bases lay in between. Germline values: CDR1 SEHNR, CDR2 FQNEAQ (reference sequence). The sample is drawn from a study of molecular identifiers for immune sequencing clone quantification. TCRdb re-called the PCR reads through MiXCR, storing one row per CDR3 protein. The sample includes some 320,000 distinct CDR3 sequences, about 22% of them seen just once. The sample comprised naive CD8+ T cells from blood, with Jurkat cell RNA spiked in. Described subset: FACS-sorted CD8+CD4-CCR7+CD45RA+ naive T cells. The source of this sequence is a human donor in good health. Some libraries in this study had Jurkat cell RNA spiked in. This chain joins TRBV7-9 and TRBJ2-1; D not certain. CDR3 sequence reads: CASSLELTNEQFF. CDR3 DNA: TGTGCCAGCAGCTTAGAACTAACGAATGAGCAGTTCTTC.